This section outlines one T cell receptor (beta chain) sequence together with its context. The entry originates in a study of blood T cell repertoires in COVID-19. Overall study: Whether acute or convalescent, the COVID-19 samples came from the United States, Italy and Spain. T cells, B-cell-depleted T cells, or PBMCs provided the cDNA or gDNA that served as material.

As originally analysed: Amplifying reference gene primers gave estimates of nucleated cell counts. The data were produced by immunoSEQ multiplex PCR, yet TCRdb's version contains in-frame clones alone and is incomplete. D and trimming come from the DNA, and the V and J calls and clone size come from that table. Among some 120,000 clones listed, around nine tenths were seen once. In germline, CDR1 is KGHSH, CDR2 LQKENI. V gave up 3 bases and J gave up 6 bases, with 18 bases separating them. The CDR3 extends over 15 amino acids. The TCR originated in a middle-aged man with acute or convalescent COVID-19. The chain has TRBV18 and TRBJ2-7; possibly TRBD2 for D (5 bases). The specimen sequenced was peripheral blood. The CDR3 coding sequence is TGTGCCAGCTCACCGGGAAGAGAGAGGGCCCTCGAGCAGTACTTC. The encoded protein is CASSPGRERALEQYF.